The 16 T cell receptor beta chains listed next were all sequenced from one sample in a study of blood T cell repertoires in COVID-19. Only in-frame clones appear in the TCRdb table, and some are missing; sequencing was by immunoSEQ multiplex PCR. The table includes approximately 280,000 clones, 87% detected once. The source material was PBMCs or T cells enriched from blood (not recorded which). These receptors originate from a woman aged 40 to 50 who had recovered from COVID-19.

The rearrangement links TRBV27 to TRBJ2-3; weak D call: TRBD2 (5 bases). The CDR3 is 15 residues long. Trimming stripped 5 bases from V and 6 bases from J, with 18 bases between. Germline-derived CDR1 and CDR2 are MNHEY and SMNVEV (reference sequence). The CDR3, as DNA: TGTGCCAGCAGTAAGAACCCCGGGAAAGCGGATACGCAGTATTTT. Protein sequence: CASSKNPGKADTQYF.

The rearrangement uses TRBV7-2 and TRBJ1-1; 7 nucleotides line up with TRBD1. Losses at the gene ends were 3 bases for V and 4 bases for J; bases not matched to a gene: 5. Germline V gives CDR1 SGHTA, CDR2 FQGNSA. The CDR3 runs 14 residues. CDR3 residues: CASSLTGSATEAFF. CDR3 DNA: TGTGCCAGCAGCTTGACAGGGTCGGCCACTGAAGCTTTCTTT.

The V call is TRBV27, the J call TRBJ2-1; D might be TRBD2 (6 bases). With 0 bases removed from V and 3 bases from J, the gap between germline ends came to 6 bases. This CDR3 is built from 14 residues. CDR1 is MNHEY and CDR2 is SMNVEV in the germline V gene (reference sequence). The CDR3 DNA reads as TGTGCCAGCAGTTTATCGGGGGGCTACAATGAGCAGTTCTTC. The encoded protein is CASSLSGGYNEQFF.

The V call is TRBV28, the J call TRBJ2-7, with D unresolved. The germline V gene encodes CDR1 MDHEN and CDR2 SYDVKM. V gave up 7 bases and J gave up 6 bases, with 13 bases separating them. CDR3 length equals 12 residues. The CDR3 region is CASTANGGEQYF. In nucleotides, the CDR3 is TGTGCCAGCACCGCCAACGGCGGCGAGCAGTACTTC.

The chain is built from TRBV27 and TRBJ1-6; possibly TRBD1 for D (6 bases). The CDR3 length is 16 residues. Trimming removed 6 bases at V and 11 bases at J, with 23 bases between. CDR1 and CDR2 (germline): MNHEY, SMNVEV (reference sequence). This CDR3 reads CASSAQGSPTIAPLHF. CDR3 DNA sequence: TGTGCCAGCAGCGCACAGGGATCCCCGACCATAGCACCCCTCCACTTT.

The genes are TRBV27 and TRBJ2-3, with 11 nucleotides matching TRBD2. The V gene end was trimmed by 5 bases and the J gene end by 5 bases; junction bases not matched to a gene: 6. Germline V lookup: CDR1 MNHEY, CDR2 SMNVEV (reference sequence). The CDR3 is made up of 15 amino acids. The CDR3 region has the DNA TGTGCCAGCAGTCCGACTAGCGGGACGGGAGATACGCAGTATTTT. It codes for CASSPTSGTGDTQYF.

The rearrangement links TRBV27 to TRBJ1-2; the D is unclear. Germline V gene sequence: CDR1 MNHEY, CDR2 SMNVEV (reference sequence). The CDR3 consists of 14 residues. With 3 bases removed from V and 7 bases from J, the gap between germline ends came to 15 bases. The CDR3 DNA reads as TGTGCCAGCAGTTTTAGTCTTACAGCGGGTGGCTACACCTTC. Translation: CASSFSLTAGGYTF.

This clone is medium-sized by share. The chain recombines TRBV4-3 with TRBJ2-7, with 8 bases matching TRBD2. Unmatched junction bases numbered 5, after V lost 0 bases and J lost 1 base. The CDR3 contains 16 residues. The germline CDR1 and CDR2 sequences are LGHNA and YSLEER. The DNA for the CDR3 is TGCGCCAGCAGCCAAGATTTTACTAGCGGTTCCTACGAGCAGTACTTC. This translates into CASSQDFTSGSYEQYF.

The J gene is TRBJ1-1, the V gene TRBV27; 8 nucleotides line up with TRBD1. The trim removed 6 bases at V and 3 bases at J, leaving 3 bases unmatched. The germline V gene has CDR1 MNHEY and CDR2 SMNVEV (reference sequence). This CDR3 spans 13 amino acids. The CDR3 reads CASRYRGYTEAFF. CDR3 in DNA: TGTGCCAGCAGGTACAGGGGGTACACTGAAGCTTTCTTT.

This clone was observed a single time. This chain joins TRBV2 and TRBJ2-1, with D possibly being TRBD2 (5 bases). The CDR3 covers 14 residues. Trimming removed 3 bases from V and 5 bases from J, with 11 bases in between. Germline CDR1 is SNHLY and CDR2 is FYNNEI. CDR3 DNA: TGTGCCAGCAGTGAGACGGGATCCGACAATGAGCAGTTCTTC. This encodes CASSETGSDNEQFF.

The chain is built from TRBV28 and TRBJ2-7; 7 bases agree with TRBD2. The CDR3 runs to 15 residues. In germline, CDR1 is MDHEN, CDR2 SYDVKM. V shed 4 bases, J shed 4 bases, and the junction held 10 bases outside the gene matches. In DNA form, the CDR3 reads TGTGCCAGCAGTTCCCTCGTCCGCGGGAGATACGAGCAGTACTTC. This translates into CASSSLVRGRYEQYF.

Comment on this clone: In the same sample, other DNA sequences code for this CDR3. The gene calls are TRBV9 and TRBJ2-2; 14 bases line up with TRBD2. Losses at the gene ends were 0 bases for V and 5 bases for J; bases not matched to a gene: 0. Germline CDR1 SGDLS, CDR2 YYNGEE. This CDR3 is built from 16 residues. For the CDR3, the DNA is TGTGCCAGCAGCGTAGGACTAGCGGGAGGGACCGGGGAGCTGTTTTTT. Translated, it gives CASSVGLAGGTGELFF.

The CDR3 protein is CASSYPAGGKNIQYF. The CDR3 DNA reads TGTGCCAGCAGCTATCCAGCGGGAGGAAAAAACATTCAGTACTTC. This chain uses TRBV4-2 with TRBJ2-4, with 9 bases that match TRBD2. The CDR3 sequence is 15 residues long. V was clipped by 5 bases and J by 4 bases; unmatched bases: 6. The germline V gene encodes CDR1 LGHNA and CDR2 YNFKEQ.

The V gene is TRBV2, the J gene TRBJ1-5; unclear D gene. CDR1 and CDR2 (germline): SNHLY, FYNNEI. Trimming removed 1 base at V and 2 bases at J, with 9 bases between. The CDR3 consists of 15 residues. The CDR3 DNA is TGTGCCAGCAGTGAAGATCAGTTGCGCAATCAGCCCCAGCATTTT. It is translated as CASSEDQLRNQPQHF.

This clone is a singleton in its sample. The rearrangement uses TRBV3-1 (or the pseudogene TRBV3-2) and TRBJ2-4, with D hard to call. CDR3 length: 13 amino acids. CDR1 is LGHDT and CDR2 is YNNKEL in the germline V gene (reference sequence). Trimming removed 1 base at V and 5 bases at J, with 6 bases between. The CDR3 region is CASSQGAENIQYF. In DNA form, the CDR3 reads TGTGCCAGCAGCCAAGGAGCTGAAAACATTCAGTACTTC.

The gene calls are TRBV28 and TRBJ2-7; the match to TRBD1 covers 12 bases. Germline V lookup: CDR1 MDHEN, CDR2 SYDVKM. The CDR3 has 13 amino acids. V dropped 8 bases and J dropped 5; count of bases not matched to a gene: 4. CDR3 bases: TGTGCCAGCGGGACAGGGGGCCGCCACGAGCAGTACTTC. Residues: CASGTGGRHEQYF.